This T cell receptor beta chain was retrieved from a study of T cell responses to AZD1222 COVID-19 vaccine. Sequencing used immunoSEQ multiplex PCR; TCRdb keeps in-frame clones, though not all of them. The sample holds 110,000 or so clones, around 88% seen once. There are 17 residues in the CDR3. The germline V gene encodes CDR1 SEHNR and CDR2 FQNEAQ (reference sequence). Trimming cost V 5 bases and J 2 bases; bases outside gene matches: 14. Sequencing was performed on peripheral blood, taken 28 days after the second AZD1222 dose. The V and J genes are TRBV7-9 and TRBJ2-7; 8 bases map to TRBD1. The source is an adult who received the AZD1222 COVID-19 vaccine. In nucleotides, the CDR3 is TGTGCCAGCAGCCTCCTACCCGGACAGGGTGCCCCCTACGAGCAGTACTTC. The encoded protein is CASSLLPGQGAPYEQYF.